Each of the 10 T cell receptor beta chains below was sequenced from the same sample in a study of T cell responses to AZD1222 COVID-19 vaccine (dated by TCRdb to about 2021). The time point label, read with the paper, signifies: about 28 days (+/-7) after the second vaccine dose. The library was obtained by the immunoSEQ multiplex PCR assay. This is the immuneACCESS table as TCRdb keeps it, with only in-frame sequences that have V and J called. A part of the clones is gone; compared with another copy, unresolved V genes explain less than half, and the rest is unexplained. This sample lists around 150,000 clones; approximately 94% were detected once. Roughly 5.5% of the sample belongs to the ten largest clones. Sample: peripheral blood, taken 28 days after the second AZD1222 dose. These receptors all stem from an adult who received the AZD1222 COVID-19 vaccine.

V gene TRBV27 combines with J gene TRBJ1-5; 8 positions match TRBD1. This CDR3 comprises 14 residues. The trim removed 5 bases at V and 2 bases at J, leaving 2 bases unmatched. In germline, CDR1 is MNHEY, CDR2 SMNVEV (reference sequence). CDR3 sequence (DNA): TGTGCCAGCAGTACGGGACAGGGCAATCAGCCCCAGCATTTT. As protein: CASSTGQGNQPQHF.

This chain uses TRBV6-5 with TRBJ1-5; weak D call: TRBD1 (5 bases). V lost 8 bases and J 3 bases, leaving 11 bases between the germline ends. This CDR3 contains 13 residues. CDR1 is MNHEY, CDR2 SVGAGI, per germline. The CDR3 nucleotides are TGTGCCAGCCGCTGGGGGGTCAATCAGCCCCAGCATTTT. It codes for CASRWGVNQPQHF.

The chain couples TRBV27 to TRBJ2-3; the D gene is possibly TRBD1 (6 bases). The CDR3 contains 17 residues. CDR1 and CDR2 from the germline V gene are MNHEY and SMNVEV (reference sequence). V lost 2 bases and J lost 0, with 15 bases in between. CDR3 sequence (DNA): TGTGCCAGCAGTTTAGAGGGGGTCTCTGCTAGCACAGATACGCAGTATTTT. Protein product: CASSLEGVSASTDTQYF.

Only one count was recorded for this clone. DNA for the CDR3: TGCAGTGCTAGTCCCCATCAGGGGTATAGCAATCAGCCCCAGCATTTT. Its translation is CSASPHQGYSNQPQHF. V gene TRBV20-1 combines with J gene TRBJ1-5; TRBD1 might be the D (6 bases). CDR1 and CDR2 from the germline V gene are DFQATT and SNEGSKA (reference sequence). The CDR3 totals 16 residues. Trimming shortened V by 3 bases and J by 0 bases, and 15 bases separated the two germline ends.

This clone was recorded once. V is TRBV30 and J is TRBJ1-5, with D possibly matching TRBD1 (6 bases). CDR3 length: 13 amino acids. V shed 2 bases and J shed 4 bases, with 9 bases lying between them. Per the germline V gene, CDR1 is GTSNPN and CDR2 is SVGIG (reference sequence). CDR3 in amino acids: CAWSQGGNQPQHF. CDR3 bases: TGTGCCTGGAGTCAAGGGGGAAATCAGCCCCAGCATTTT.

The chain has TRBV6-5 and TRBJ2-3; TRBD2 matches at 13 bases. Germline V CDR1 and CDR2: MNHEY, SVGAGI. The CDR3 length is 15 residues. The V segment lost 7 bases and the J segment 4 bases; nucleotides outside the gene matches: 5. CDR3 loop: CASIRLAGGPDTQYF. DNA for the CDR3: TGTGCCAGCATCAGACTAGCGGGAGGACCAGATACGCAGTATTTT.

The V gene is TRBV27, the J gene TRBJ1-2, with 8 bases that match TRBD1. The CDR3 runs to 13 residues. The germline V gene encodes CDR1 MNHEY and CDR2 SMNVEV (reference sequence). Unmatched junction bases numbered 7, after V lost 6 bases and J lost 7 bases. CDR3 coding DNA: TGTGCCAGCAGACGACAGGGGTCTGGTGGCTACACCTTC. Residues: CASRRQGSGGYTF.

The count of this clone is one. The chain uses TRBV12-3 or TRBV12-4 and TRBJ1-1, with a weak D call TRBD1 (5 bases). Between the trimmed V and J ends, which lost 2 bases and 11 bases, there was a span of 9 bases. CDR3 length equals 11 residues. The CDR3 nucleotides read TGTGCCAGCAGTTTATTGGGGGGGGCTTTCTTT. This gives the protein CASSLLGGAFF.

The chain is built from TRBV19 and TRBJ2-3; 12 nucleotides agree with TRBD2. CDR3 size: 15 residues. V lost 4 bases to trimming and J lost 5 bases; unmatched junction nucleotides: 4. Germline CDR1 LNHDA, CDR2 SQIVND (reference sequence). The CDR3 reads CASSRLAGGGDTQYF. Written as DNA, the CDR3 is TGTGCCAGTAGTAGGCTAGCGGGAGGGGGAGATACGCAGTATTTT.

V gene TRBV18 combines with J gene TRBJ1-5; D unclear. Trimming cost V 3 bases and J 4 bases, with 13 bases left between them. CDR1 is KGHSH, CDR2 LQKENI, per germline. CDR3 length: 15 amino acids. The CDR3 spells CASSPERLENQPQHF. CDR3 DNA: TGTGCCAGCTCACCGGAACGGTTAGAAAATCAGCCCCAGCATTTT.